The 15 T cell receptor beta chains presented below share a single source sample, sequenced in a study of radiotherapy plus CTLA-4 blockade in lung cancer. The data were produced by immunoSEQ multiplex PCR, yet TCRdb's version contains in-frame clones alone and is incomplete. This sample carries about 35,000 clones, approximately 89% of them seen once, and the ten largest clones take about 6%. The sequenced sample was peripheral blood, obtained from a patient treated with radiotherapy plus ipilimumab. All receptors derive from a human donor with non-small cell lung cancer who had stable disease on radiotherapy plus ipilimumab.

The V and J genes are TRBV11-2 and TRBJ1-6; 7 positions match TRBD1. Germline CDR1 reads SGHAT; CDR2 reads FQNNGV. This CDR3 is 18 amino acids long. Trimming took 5 bases from V and 7 from J; bases not matched to a gene: 17. CDR3 in amino acids: CASSPRGQGLSGNSPLHF. The CDR3 DNA follows: TGTGCCAGCAGCCCGAGGGGGCAGGGGTTGAGTGGGAATTCACCCCTCCACTTT.

This chain uses TRBV13 with TRBJ1-5; possible D gene TRBD1, 5 bases. V gave up 2 bases and J gave up 5 bases, with 13 bases separating them. Germline V gene lookup returns CDR1 PRHDT and CDR2 FYEKMQ (reference sequence). The CDR3 spans 15 residues. CDR3 in amino acids: CASSLTREGDQPQHF. The CDR3 DNA is TGTGCCAGCAGCTTAACCAGGGAAGGGGATCAGCCCCAGCATTTT.

This clone has a single count. The DNA of the CDR3 is TGTGCCAGCAGCCTCTACGATAGCGGGGGAATGAGAAAACTGTTTTTT. Translation gives CASSLYDSGGMRKLFF. The rearrangement links TRBV27 to TRBJ1-4, with a weak D call TRBD1 (5 bases). Between the trimmed V and J ends, which lost 6 bases and 10 bases, there was a span of 24 bases. Germline V gives CDR1 MNHEY, CDR2 SMNVEV (reference sequence). CDR3 size: 16 residues.

CDR3 residues: CASSPGGGGNQETQYF. The CDR3 DNA is TGCGCCAGCAGCCCTGGGGGGGGAGGGAACCAAGAGACCCAGTACTTC. This sequence joins TRBV4-3 and TRBJ2-5, with 7 nucleotides matching TRBD2. The CDR3 consists of 16 residues. Trimming removed 4 bases from V and 0 bases from J; junction bases left unmatched: 8. Looked up from germline, CDR1 is LGHNA and CDR2 is YSLEER.

This chain connects TRBV7-9 to TRBJ2-5; 13 bases are shared with TRBD2. The trim removed 3 bases at V and 0 bases at J, leaving 4 bases unmatched. CDR1 SEHNR and CDR2 FQNEAQ come from the germline V gene (reference sequence). The CDR3 length is 17 residues. The CDR3 DNA reads as TGTGCCAGCAGCTTTGGACTAGCGGGAGAGTACCAAGAGACCCAGTACTTC. It specifies CASSFGLAGEYQETQYF.

This chain joins TRBV28 and TRBJ2-7; 14 bases are a match to TRBD2. The germline V gene encodes CDR1 MDHEN and CDR2 SYDVKM. The ends lost 5 bases at V and 5 bases at J; junction bases unmatched: 5. The CDR3 contains 15 residues. CDR3 nucleotides: TGTGCCAGCAGTCTAGGGACTAGCGGGAGAAACGAGCAGTACTTC. This gives the protein CASSLGTSGRNEQYF.

Here the CDR3 reads CATSRDAGDEQYF. CDR3 nucleotides: TGTGCCACCAGCAGAGATGCAGGGGACGAGCAGTACTTC. The rearrangement links TRBV15 to TRBJ2-7; tentative D call: TRBD1 (6 bases). The CDR3 totals 13 residues. The V and J ends lost 0 bases and 5 bases respectively, with 8 bases between them. Germline V gene sequence: CDR1 LNHNV, CDR2 YYDKDF (reference sequence).

This clone came up a few times. An end of the junction differs from the germline gene, which may be a read error. The sample has other DNA sequences that encode this CDR3 too. The chain recombines TRBV6-4 with TRBJ2-5; 8 bases are shared with TRBD2. The CDR3 spans 12 residues. Germline assignment: CDR1 MRHNA and CDR2 SNTAGT. Here the CDR3 DNA reads TGTGCCAGCAGTGACGATTCGGGACTAGGGGACTTC. It encodes CASSDDSGLGDF.

The rearrangement links TRBV28 to TRBJ2-1, with D unclear. Germline assignment: CDR1 MDHEN and CDR2 SYDVKM. This CDR3 region has 17 residues. Trimming removed 3 bases at V and 0 bases at J, with 15 bases between. The CDR3 spells CASSFFGGLSSYNEQFF. Written as DNA, the CDR3 is TGTGCCAGCAGTTTCTTTGGCGGCCTAAGCTCCTACAATGAGCAGTTCTTC.

This clone was seen only a few times. The rearrangement links TRBV7-2 to TRBJ2-6; D not resolved. Trimming took 7 bases from V and 0 from J, leaving 7 bases between them. Germline-derived CDR1 and CDR2 are SGHTA and FQGNSA. The CDR3 is 14 residues long. CDR3 loop: CASTERSGANVLTF. CDR3 bases: TGTGCCAGCACCGAGCGCTCTGGGGCCAACGTCCTGACTTTC. The full variable domain, its missing parts supplied by reference TRBV7-2 and TRBJ2-6, is GAGVSQSPSNKVTEKGKDVELRCDPISGHTALYWYRQSLGQGLEFLIYFQGNSAPDKSGLPSDRFSAERTGGSVSTLTIQRTQQEDSAVYLCASTERSGANVLTFGAGSRLTVL.

This sequence joins TRBV15 and TRBJ2-5, with 10 bases matching TRBD1. The DNA end is more similar to TRBJ2-7, so the J call may be wrong. The CDR3 contains 14 residues. Germline values: CDR1 LNHNV, CDR2 YYDKDF (reference sequence). In DNA, the CDR3 is TGTGCCACCAGCAGGGACAGGGGGGGCTACGAGCAGTACTTC. Translation: CATSRDRGGYEQYF.

The rearrangement links TRBV5-1 to TRBJ2-5; a weak D match, TRBD1 (5 bases). Looked up from germline, CDR1 is SGHRS and CDR2 is YFSETQ. Trimming took off 1 base at V and 7 bases at J, with 8 bases between the two ends. CDR3 length equals 12 residues. The CDR3 spells CASSLQGMTQYF. CDR3 nucleotides: TGCGCCAGCAGCTTGCAGGGTATGACCCAGTACTTC.

This clone was seen a single time. The chain uses TRBV19 and TRBJ1-1; 8 bases line up with TRBD1. CDR3 size: 12 residues. Germline CDR1 LNHDA, CDR2 SQIVND (reference sequence). The ends lost 3 bases at V and 7 bases at J; junction bases unmatched: 1. The CDR3 loop is CASSIGQGEAFF. CDR3 DNA sequence: TGTGCCAGTAGTATTGGACAGGGTGAAGCTTTCTTT. The whole variable domain, filled in from reference TRBV19 and TRBJ1-1, reads DGGITQSPKYLFRKEGQNVTLSCEQNLNHDAMYWYRQDPGQGLRLIYYSQIVNDFQKGDIAEGYSVSREKKESFPLTVTSAQKNPTAFYLCASSIGQGEAFFGQGTRLTVV.

The chain recombines TRBV28 with TRBJ1-1; perhaps TRBD1 as D (6 bases). The CDR3 covers 15 residues. Germline V gene data show CDR1 as MDHEN and CDR2 as SYDVKM. The germline V and J ends were trimmed by 3 bases and 1 base, with 12 bases remaining between them. The CDR3 region is CASSFSGATNTEAFF. CDR3 in DNA: TGTGCCAGCAGTTTTTCAGGGGCTACGAACACTGAAGCTTTCTTT.

V gene TRBV4-2 combines with J gene TRBJ2-1; maybe TRBD2 (6 bases). V lost 0 bases to trimming and J lost 9 bases, with 12 bases between them. Germline V gene data show CDR1 as LGHNA and CDR2 as YNFKEQ. This CDR3 has 14 amino acids. Here the CDR3 reads CASSQERAAGEQFF. In DNA form, the CDR3 reads TGTGCCAGCAGCCAAGAAAGGGCAGCGGGTGAGCAGTTCTTC.